This TCR beta chain was recorded in a study of T cells in Graves' hyperthyroidism and ophthalmopathy. Regarding the study as a whole: Before onset, by a median of approximately 5.9 months, the model predicted ophthalmopathy.

Note on this clonotype: Its target is not known.

TCR beta CDR3 regions were amplified from RNA transcripts. A first-round RT-PCR of the TCR CDR3 used the HTBI primer set. A single record per CDR3 protein comes from TCRdb applying MiXCR to the multiplex PCR reads. The table includes some 420,000 distinct CDR3 sequences, approximately 15% detected once. The CDR3 sequence is 13 residues long. Germline CDR1 is MNHNS and CDR2 is SASEGT. Trimming left V 7 bases short and J 6 bases short, with 15 bases between. Graves' hyperthyroidism was deemed stable given no ophthalmopathy progression within 18 months. This receptor was obtained from a woman under 30 with Graves' hyperthyroidism. Sequenced material: blood. The chain employs TRBV6-1 and TRBJ1-1; D gene ambiguous. The CDR3 DNA follows: TGTGCCAGCACCAACTTGGCCCCTTCTGAAGCTTTCTTT. Protein sequence: CASTNLAPSEAFF.